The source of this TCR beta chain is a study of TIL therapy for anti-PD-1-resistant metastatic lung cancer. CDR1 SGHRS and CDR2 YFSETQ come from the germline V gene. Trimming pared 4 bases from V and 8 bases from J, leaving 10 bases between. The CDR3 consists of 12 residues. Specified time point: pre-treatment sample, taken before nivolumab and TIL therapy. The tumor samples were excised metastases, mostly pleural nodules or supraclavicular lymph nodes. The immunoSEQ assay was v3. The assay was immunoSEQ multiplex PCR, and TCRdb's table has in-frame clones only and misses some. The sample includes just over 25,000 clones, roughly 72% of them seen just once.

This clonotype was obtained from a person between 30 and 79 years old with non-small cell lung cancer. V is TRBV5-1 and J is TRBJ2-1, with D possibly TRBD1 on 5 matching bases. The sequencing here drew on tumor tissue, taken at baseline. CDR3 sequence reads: CASSPPTDEQFF. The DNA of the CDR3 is TGCGCCAGCAGCCCCCCGACAGATGAGCAGTTCTTC. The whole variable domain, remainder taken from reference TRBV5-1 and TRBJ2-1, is KAGVTQTPRYLIKTRGQQVTLSCSPISGHRSVSWYQQTPGQGLQFLFEYFSETQRNKGNFPGRFSGRQFSNSRSEMNVSTLELGDSALYLCASSPPTDEQFFGPGTRLTVL.